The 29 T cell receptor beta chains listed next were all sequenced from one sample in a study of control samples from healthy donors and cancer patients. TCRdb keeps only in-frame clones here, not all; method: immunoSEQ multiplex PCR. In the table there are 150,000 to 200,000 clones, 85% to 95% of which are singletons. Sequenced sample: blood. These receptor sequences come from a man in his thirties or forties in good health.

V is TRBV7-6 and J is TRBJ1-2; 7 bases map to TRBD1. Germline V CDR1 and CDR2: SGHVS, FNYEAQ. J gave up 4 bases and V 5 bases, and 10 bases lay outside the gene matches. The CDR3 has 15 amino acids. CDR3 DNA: TGTGCCAGCAGCCCCCCCGGGACAGCCCGCTATGGCTACACCTTC. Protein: CASSPPGTARYGYTF. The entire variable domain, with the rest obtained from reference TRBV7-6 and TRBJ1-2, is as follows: GAGVSQSPRYKVTKRGQDVALRCDPISGHVSLYWYRQALGQGPEFLTYFNYEAQQDKSGLPNDRFSAERPEGSISTLTIQRTEQRDSAMYRCASSPPGTARYGYTFGSGTRLTVV.

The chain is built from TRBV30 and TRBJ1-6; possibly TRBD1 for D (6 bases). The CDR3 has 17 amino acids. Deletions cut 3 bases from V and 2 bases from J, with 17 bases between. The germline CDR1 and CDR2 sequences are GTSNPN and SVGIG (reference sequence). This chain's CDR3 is CAWRKDRSGAYNSPLHF. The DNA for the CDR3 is TGTGCCTGGAGGAAAGACAGGTCAGGCGCCTATAATTCACCCCTCCACTTT.

CDR3 sequence reads: CASSMTNRDFPYEQYF. The CDR3 region has the DNA TGCGCCAGCAGCATGACTAACAGGGACTTTCCCTACGAGCAGTACTTC. The chain joins TRBV5-1 to TRBJ2-7, with D tentatively TRBD1 or TRBD2 (6 bases each). The CDR3 runs 16 residues. V was pared by 4 bases and J by 2 bases, with 19 bases between. Germline lookup yields CDR1 SGHRS and CDR2 YFSETQ.

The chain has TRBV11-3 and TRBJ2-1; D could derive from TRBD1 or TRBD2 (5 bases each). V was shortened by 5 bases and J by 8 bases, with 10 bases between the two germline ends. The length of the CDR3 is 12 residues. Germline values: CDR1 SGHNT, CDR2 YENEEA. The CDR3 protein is CASSRGLDEQFF. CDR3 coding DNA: TGTGCCAGCAGCCGGGGCCTCGATGAGCAGTTCTTC.

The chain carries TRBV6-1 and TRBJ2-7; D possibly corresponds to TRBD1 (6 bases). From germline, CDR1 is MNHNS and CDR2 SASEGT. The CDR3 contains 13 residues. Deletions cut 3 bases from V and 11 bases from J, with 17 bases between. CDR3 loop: CASSDDGQTWKYF. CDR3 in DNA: TGTGCCAGCAGTGACGATGGACAGACTTGGAAGTACTTC.

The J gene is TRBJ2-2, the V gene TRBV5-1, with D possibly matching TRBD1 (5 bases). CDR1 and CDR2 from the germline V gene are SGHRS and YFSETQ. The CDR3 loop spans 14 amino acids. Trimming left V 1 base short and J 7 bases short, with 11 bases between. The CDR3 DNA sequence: TGCGCCAGCAGCTTGCGGCAGGGTAGCGGGGAGCTGTTTTTT. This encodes CASSLRQGSGELFF. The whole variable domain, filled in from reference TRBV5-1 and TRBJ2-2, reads KAGVTQTPRYLIKTRGQQVTLSCSPISGHRSVSWYQQTPGQGLQFLFEYFSETQRNKGNFPGRFSGRQFSNSRSEMNVSTLELGDSALYLCASSLRQGSGELFFGEGSRLTVL.

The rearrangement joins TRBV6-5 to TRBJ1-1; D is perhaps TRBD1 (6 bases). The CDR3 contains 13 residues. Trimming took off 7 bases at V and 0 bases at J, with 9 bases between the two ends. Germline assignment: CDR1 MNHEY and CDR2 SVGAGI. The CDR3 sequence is CASNTGMNTEAFF. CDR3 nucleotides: TGTGCCAGCAATACAGGGATGAACACTGAAGCTTTCTTT.

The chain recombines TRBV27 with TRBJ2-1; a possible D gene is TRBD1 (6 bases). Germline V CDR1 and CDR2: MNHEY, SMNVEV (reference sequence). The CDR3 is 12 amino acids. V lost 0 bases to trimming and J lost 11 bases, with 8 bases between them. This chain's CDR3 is CASSLSGDKQFF. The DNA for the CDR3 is TGTGCCAGCAGTTTATCGGGGGACAAGCAGTTCTTC.

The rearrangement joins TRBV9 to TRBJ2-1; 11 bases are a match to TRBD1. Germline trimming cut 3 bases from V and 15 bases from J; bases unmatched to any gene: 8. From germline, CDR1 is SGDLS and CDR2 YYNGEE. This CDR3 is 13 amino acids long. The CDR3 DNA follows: TGTGCCAGCAGCGAGGGGACAGGGGGATGGCGGTTCTTC. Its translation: CASSEGTGGWRFF.

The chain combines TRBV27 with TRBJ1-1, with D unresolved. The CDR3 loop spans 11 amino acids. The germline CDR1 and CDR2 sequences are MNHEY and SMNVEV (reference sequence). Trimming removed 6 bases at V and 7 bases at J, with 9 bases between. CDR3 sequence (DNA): TGTGCCAGCAGAGGACGGCTTGAAGCTTTCTTT. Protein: CASRGRLEAFF.

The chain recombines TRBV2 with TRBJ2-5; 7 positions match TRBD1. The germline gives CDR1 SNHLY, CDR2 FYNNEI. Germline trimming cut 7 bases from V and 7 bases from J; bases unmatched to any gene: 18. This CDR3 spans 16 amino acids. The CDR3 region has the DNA TGTGCCAGCATTCAACACTCGGGACAGCTAGGGCCGACCCAGTACTTC. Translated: CASIQHSGQLGPTQYF.

CDR3 coding DNA: TGTGCCAGCAGTGAAGCGCGGGTAGGGTCAGGCCTCCACTTT. It encodes CASSEARVGSGLHF. The V and J genes are TRBV6-1 and TRBJ1-6; D ambiguous. Germline CDR1 reads MNHNS; CDR2 reads SASEGT. Trimming left V 0 bases short and J 15 bases short, with 15 bases between. This CDR3 region has 14 residues.

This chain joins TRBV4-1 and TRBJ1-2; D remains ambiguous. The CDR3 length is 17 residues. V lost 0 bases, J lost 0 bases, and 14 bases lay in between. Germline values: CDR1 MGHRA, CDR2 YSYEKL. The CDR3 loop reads CASSQDTQSLANYGYTF. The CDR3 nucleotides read TGCGCCAGCAGCCAAGATACGCAGTCCCTAGCTAACTATGGCTACACCTTC.

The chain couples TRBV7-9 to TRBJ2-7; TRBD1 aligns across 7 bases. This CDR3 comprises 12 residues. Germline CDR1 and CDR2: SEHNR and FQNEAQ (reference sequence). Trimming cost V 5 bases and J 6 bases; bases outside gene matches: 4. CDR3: CASSDRVAEQYF. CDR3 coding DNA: TGTGCCAGCAGCGACAGGGTTGCCGAGCAGTACTTC.

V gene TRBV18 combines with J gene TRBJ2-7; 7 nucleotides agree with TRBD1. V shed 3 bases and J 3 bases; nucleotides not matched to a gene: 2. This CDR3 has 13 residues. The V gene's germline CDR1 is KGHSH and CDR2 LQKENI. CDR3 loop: CASSPGTVYEQYF. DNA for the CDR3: TGTGCCAGCTCACCCGGGACAGTCTACGAGCAGTACTTC.

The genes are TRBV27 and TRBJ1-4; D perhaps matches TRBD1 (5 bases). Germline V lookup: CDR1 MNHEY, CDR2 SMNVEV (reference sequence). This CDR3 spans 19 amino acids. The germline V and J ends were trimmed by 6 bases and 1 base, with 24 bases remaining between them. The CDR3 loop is CASSRALIPGTRTNEKLFF. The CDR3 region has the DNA TGTGCCAGCAGCCGAGCTTTGATCCCAGGGACCCGAACTAATGAAAAACTGTTTTTT.

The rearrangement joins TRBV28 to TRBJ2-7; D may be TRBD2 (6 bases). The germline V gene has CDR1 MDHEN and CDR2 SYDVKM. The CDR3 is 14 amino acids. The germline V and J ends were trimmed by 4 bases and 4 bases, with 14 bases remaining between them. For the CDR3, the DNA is TGTGCCAGCAGTTATGGGATGGGGGGTTACGAGCAGTACTTC. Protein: CASSYGMGGYEQYF.

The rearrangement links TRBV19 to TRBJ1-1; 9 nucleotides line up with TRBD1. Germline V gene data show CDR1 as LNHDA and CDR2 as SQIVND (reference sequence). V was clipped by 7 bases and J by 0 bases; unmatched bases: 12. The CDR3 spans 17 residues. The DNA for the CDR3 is TGTGCCAGTACCAACGGCCTAGGACAGGGGCTGAACACTGAAGCTTTCTTT. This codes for CASTNGLGQGLNTEAFF.

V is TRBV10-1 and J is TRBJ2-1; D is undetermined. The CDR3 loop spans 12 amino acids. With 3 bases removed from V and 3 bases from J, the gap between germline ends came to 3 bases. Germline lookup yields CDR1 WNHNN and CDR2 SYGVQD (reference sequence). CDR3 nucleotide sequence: TGCGCCAGCAGTGATATCTACAATGAGCAGTTCTTC. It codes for CASSDIYNEQFF.

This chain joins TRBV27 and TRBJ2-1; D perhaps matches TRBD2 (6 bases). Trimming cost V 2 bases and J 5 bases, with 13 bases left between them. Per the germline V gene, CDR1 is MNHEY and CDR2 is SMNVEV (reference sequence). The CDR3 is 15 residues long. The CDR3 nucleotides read TGTGCCAGCAGTTTAGCCAGACTAGGCAACAATGAGCAGTTCTTC. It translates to CASSLARLGNNEQFF.

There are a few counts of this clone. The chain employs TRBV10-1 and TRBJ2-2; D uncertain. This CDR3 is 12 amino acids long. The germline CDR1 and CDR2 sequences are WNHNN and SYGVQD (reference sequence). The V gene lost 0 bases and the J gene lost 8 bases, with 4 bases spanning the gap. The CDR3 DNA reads TGCGCCAGCAGTGAGTCTAGAGGGGAGCTGTTTTTT. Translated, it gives CASSESRGELFF.

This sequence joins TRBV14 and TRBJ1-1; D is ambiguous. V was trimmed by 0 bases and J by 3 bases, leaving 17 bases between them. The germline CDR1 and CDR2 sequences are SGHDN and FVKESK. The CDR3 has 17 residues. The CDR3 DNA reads TGTGCCAGCAGCCAAGATGGGGATTCAGGTCCACACACTGAAGCTTTCTTT. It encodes CASSQDGDSGPHTEAFF.

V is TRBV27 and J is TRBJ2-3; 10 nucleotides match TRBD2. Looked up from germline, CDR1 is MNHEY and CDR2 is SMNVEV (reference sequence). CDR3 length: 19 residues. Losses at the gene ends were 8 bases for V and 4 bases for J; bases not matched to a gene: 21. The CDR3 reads CASASGLAGVMLGADTQYF. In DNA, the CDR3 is TGTGCCAGCGCCTCGGGGCTAGCGGGAGTAATGTTAGGGGCAGATACGCAGTATTTT.

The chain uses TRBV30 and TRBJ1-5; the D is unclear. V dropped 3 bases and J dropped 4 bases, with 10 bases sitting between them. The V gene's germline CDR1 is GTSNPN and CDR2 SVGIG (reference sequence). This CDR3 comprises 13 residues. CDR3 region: CAWSLSINQPQHF. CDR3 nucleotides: TGTGCCTGGAGCCTCTCAATTAATCAGCCCCAGCATTTT.

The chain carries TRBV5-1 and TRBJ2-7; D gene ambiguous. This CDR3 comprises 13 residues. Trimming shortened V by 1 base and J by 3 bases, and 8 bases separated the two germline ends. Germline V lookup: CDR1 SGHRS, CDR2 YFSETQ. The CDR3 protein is CASSLSSLYEQYF. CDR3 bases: TGCGCCAGCAGCTTGTCGTCACTCTACGAGCAGTACTTC.

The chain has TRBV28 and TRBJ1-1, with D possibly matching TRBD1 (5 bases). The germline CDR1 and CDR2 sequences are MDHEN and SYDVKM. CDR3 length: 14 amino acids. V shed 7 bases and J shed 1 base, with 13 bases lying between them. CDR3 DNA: TGTGCCAGCAAAGTCGGAGGGGCGAACACTGAAGCTTTCTTT. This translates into CASKVGGANTEAFF. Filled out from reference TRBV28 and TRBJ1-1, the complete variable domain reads DVKVTQSSRYLVKRTGEKVFLECVQDMDHENMFWYRQDPGLGLRLIYFSYDVKMKEKGDIPEGYSVSREKKERFSLILESASTNQTSMYLCASKVGGANTEAFFGQGTRLTVV.

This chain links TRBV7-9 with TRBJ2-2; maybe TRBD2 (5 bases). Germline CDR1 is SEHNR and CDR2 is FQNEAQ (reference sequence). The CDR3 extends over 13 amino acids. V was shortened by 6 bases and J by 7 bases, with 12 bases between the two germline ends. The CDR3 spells CASSTAGIGELFF. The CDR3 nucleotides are TGTGCCAGCAGTACGGCCGGGATCGGGGAGCTGTTTTTT.

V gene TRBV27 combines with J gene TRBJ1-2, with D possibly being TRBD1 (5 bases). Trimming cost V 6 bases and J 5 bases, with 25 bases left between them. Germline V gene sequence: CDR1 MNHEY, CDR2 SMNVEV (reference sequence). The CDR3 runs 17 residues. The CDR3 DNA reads TGTGCCAGCAGCGTATCGGGACCCAACCCCCTCGTTTATGGCTACACCTTC. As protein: CASSVSGPNPLVYGYTF.

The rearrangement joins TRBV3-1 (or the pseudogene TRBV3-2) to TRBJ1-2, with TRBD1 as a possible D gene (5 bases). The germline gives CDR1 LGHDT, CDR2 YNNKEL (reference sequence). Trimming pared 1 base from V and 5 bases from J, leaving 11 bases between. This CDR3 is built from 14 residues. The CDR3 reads CASSQGPDIYGYTF. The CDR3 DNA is TGTGCCAGCAGCCAAGGACCGGACATTTATGGCTACACCTTC.